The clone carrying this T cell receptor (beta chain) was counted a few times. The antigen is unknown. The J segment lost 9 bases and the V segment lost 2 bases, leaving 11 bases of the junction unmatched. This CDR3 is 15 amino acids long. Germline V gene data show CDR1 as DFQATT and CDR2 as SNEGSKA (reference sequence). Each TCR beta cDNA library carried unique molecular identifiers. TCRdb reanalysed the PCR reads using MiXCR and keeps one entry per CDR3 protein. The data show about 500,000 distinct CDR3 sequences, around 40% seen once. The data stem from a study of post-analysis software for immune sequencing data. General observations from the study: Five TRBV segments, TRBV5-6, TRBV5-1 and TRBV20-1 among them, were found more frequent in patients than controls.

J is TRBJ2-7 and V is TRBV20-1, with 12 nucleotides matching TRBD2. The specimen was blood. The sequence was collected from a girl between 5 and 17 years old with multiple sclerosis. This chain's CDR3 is CSARPRTSGTSRQYF. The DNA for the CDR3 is TGCAGTGCTAGACCTCGGACTAGCGGGACTTCTAGGCAGTACTTC.